The next 27 T cell receptor beta chains were all read from a single sample in a study of metastatic and nonmetastatic thyroid tumors. TCRdb re-analyzed the PCR reads using MiXCR. The table includes approximately 90,000 clones, about an eighth detected once. Not a single patient had been given any form of treatment at any point before undergoing thyroid surgery. The sample taken for sequencing was blood. Receptors originate from a female donor with papillary thyroid cancer or a benign thyroid nodule (not recorded which). Some clones in this sample may be carry-over from other donors' samples.

This clone was recorded at least ten times. The same CDR3 also results from other DNA sequences found in this sample. The chain couples TRBV2 to TRBJ2-2, with D hard to call. V was shortened by 6 bases and J by 7 bases, with 15 bases between the two germline ends. Per germline, CDR1 SNHLY and CDR2 FYNNEI. The CDR3 consists of 14 residues. CDR3 protein: CASSPVTVGGELFF. For the CDR3, the DNA is TGTGCCAGCAGCCCCGTTACGGTTGGCGGGGAGCTGTTTTTT.

This clone was counted many times. This sample also contains other DNA sequences that code for the same CDR3. The V call is TRBV20-1, the J call TRBJ2-5; unclear D gene. Per the germline V gene, CDR1 is DFQATT and CDR2 is SNEGSKA (reference sequence). The CDR3 runs to 13 residues. The V and J ends lost 2 bases and 4 bases respectively, with 11 bases between them. CDR3 coding DNA: TGCAGTGCTAGATCGGGTACCACAGAGACCCAGTACTTC. Its translation: CSARSGTTETQYF.

This clone was found many times. The V call is TRBV12-5, the J call TRBJ2-3; no definite D call. Germline V gene sequence: CDR1 LGHNT, CDR2 FRNRAP. There are 13 residues in the CDR3. Between the trimmed V and J ends, which lost 7 bases and 0 bases, there was a span of 8 bases. CDR3 nucleotide sequence: TGTGCTAGTGCGGGCAGCAGCACAGATACGCAGTATTTT. It encodes CASAGSSTDTQYF.

The table lists this clone with many counts. Other DNA sequences in the sample encode the same CDR3. The DNA of the CDR3 is TGTGCCAGCAGTCTATACACTGAAGCTTTCTTT. Translating gives CASSLYTEAFF. The chain carries TRBV2 and TRBJ1-1; the D is unclear. Trimming stripped 5 bases from V and 3 bases from J, with 4 bases between. The CDR3 is made up of 11 amino acids. CDR1 is SNHLY and CDR2 is FYNNEI in the germline V gene.

This clone appeared a few times. J is TRBJ2-3 and V is TRBV2, with D perhaps given as TRBD1 or TRBD2 (5 bases each). Germline-derived CDR1 and CDR2 are SNHLY and FYNNEI. The CDR3 has 15 residues. Deletions cut 6 bases from V and 1 base from J, with 14 bases between. CDR3 region: CASRKGTARTDTQYF. CDR3 DNA sequence: TGTGCCAGCAGAAAAGGGACGGCGCGCACAGATACGCAGTATTTT.

This clone was observed many times. This chain joins TRBV4-3 and TRBJ2-3, with 7 bases identical to TRBD2. CDR1 is LGHNA and CDR2 is YSLEER in the germline V gene. The CDR3 length is 14 residues. V shed 4 bases and J 4 bases; nucleotides not matched to a gene: 5. The DNA of the CDR3 is TGCGCCAGCAGCCCTAGCGGTGGGGCAGATACGCAGTATTTT. It specifies CASSPSGGADTQYF.

The rearrangement uses TRBV19 and TRBJ1-3; no clear D. Germline CDR1 LNHDA, CDR2 SQIVND (reference sequence). The CDR3 is made up of 15 amino acids. The V end lost 1 base, the J end lost 0 bases, and 7 bases lay between the germline ends. The CDR3 DNA is TGTGCCAGTAGTATAGCAGGTGACTCTGGAAACACCATATATTTT. As protein: CASSIAGDSGNTIYF.

Many counts were recorded for this clone. CDR3 sequence reads: CASSQGAREGADTQYF. DNA for the CDR3: TGTGCCAGCAGCCAAGGTGCTCGGGAGGGGGCAGATACGCAGTATTTT. The chain couples TRBV4-2 to TRBJ2-3, with TRBD2 matching over 8 bases. The CDR3 is 16 residues long. In germline, CDR1 is LGHNA, CDR2 YNFKEQ. With V trimmed by 1 base and J by 4 bases, 7 bases remained unmatched.

The table lists this clone with many counts. This chain links TRBV28 with TRBJ2-3; TRBD2 agrees at 8 bases. The junction had 10 bases not matched to a gene; V was cut back by 8 bases and J by 0 bases. The CDR3 has 16 residues. Germline loops: CDR1 MDHEN, CDR2 SYDVKM. CDR3 in DNA: TGTGCCAGCTTGTTAGCGGGAACCACTAGCACAGATACGCAGTATTTT. It specifies CASLLAGTTSTDTQYF. The full variable domain, its missing parts supplied by reference TRBV28 and TRBJ2-3, is DVKVTQSSRYLVKRTGEKVFLECVQDMDHENMFWYRQDPGLGLRLIYFSYDVKMKEKGDIPEGYSVSREKKERFSLILESASTNQTSMYLCASLLAGTTSTDTQYFGPGTRLTVL.

This clone was seen at least ten times. This same CDR3 is encoded by further DNA sequences in the sample. This sequence joins TRBV2 and TRBJ1-2, with D possibly TRBD1 on 5 matching bases. Germline CDR1 and CDR2: SNHLY and FYNNEI. Trimming took off 4 bases at V and 1 base at J, with 7 bases between the two ends. This CDR3 region has 13 residues. The CDR3 DNA is TGTGCCAGCAGTGTTCAGGGTAACTATGGCTACACCTTC. As protein: CASSVQGNYGYTF.

In this sample, this clone turned up many times. This chain connects TRBV6-1 to TRBJ2-1; D uncertain. CDR1 is MNHNS, CDR2 SASEGT, per germline. Trimming shortened V by 5 bases and J by 4 bases, and 9 bases separated the two germline ends. The CDR3 consists of 13 residues. Here the CDR3 DNA reads TGTGCCAGCAGTTCCACGGCGTACAATGAGCAGTTCTTC. Protein sequence: CASSSTAYNEQFF.

At least ten counts were recorded for this clone. The chain has TRBV6-2 or TRBV6-3 and TRBJ1-1; D unclear. V was clipped by 2 bases and J by 0 bases, with 10 bases between them. This CDR3 has 15 amino acids. CDR1 and CDR2 from the germline V gene are MNHEY and SVGEGT. The CDR3 protein is CASSYPLHMNTEAFF. For the CDR3, the DNA is TGTGCCAGCAGTTACCCTCTACATATGAACACTGAAGCTTTCTTT.

This clone has only a few counts. A read error may explain this, as a much larger clone is one base away. The missing conserved phenylalanine or tryptophan at the end of this CDR3 makes a read error likely. V usage is TRBV7-2 and J usage is TRBJ2-2; D unclear. CDR1 and CDR2 (germline): SGHTA, FQGNSA. V was pared by 5 bases and J by 4 bases, with 11 bases between. The CDR3 contains 14 residues. CDR3 amino acids: CASSATASTGELFL. CDR3 DNA sequence: TGTGCCAGCAGCGCCACAGCCTCCACCGGGGAGCTGTTTCTT.

At least ten counts were recorded for this clone. The gene calls are TRBV20-1 and TRBJ2-2, with TRBD2 identical over 8 bases. Trimming removed 0 bases from V and 5 bases from J; junction bases left unmatched: 8. Germline V gene data show CDR1 as DFQATT and CDR2 as SNEGSKA (reference sequence). The CDR3 is 16 amino acids. CDR3 loop: CSARDLSGSSTGELFF. The CDR3 DNA is TGCAGTGCTAGAGATTTGAGCGGGAGTTCGACCGGGGAGCTGTTTTTT.

This clone came up a few times. With a much larger clone just one base away, this may be a read error. The chain is built from TRBV29-1 and TRBJ1-1; D is undetermined. This CDR3 has 12 amino acids. Trimming cost V 4 bases and J 1 base, with 7 bases left between them. Germline-derived CDR1 and CDR2 are SQVTM and ANQGSEA. The CDR3 DNA is TGCAGCGTTGCCAGTTCGAACACTGAAGCTTTCTTT. It specifies CSVASSNTEAFF.

This clone has only a few counts. The rearrangement joins TRBV6-1 to TRBJ1-5; tentatively, D is TRBD1 (6 bases). The CDR3 has 17 amino acids. From germline, CDR1 is MNHNS and CDR2 SASEGT. Trimming took 6 bases from V and 2 from J, leaving 20 bases between them. This CDR3 is CASSLAAWGHGNQPQHF. Written as DNA, the CDR3 is TGTGCCAGCAGCCTCGCTGCGTGGGGGCACGGCAATCAGCCCCAGCATTTT.

As to this clone: Relative to the germline gene, one junction end is altered; a read error may explain this. The same CDR3 is also encoded by other DNA sequences in this sample. The rearrangement uses TRBV4-1 and TRBJ1-5; 8 bases line up with TRBD1. The CDR3 has 18 residues. CDR1 and CDR2 (germline): MGHRA, YSYEKL. In nucleotides, the CDR3 is TGCGCCAGCAGCCAAGATTTCCCACAGGGGGGGTTTGGTCAGCCCCAACATTTT. Its translation: CASSQDFPQGGFGQPQHF.

The sample holds many counts of this clone. This rearrangement joins TRBV14 to TRBJ2-7; 12 bases are shared with TRBD2. Trimming removed 1 base from V and 0 bases from J; junction bases left unmatched: 4. This CDR3 region has 17 residues. Germline CDR1 is SGHDN and CDR2 is FVKESK. CDR3 loop: CASSQGTSGRFSYEQYF. The CDR3 DNA reads TGTGCCAGCAGCCAAGGCACTAGCGGGAGGTTCTCCTACGAGCAGTACTTC.

The chain combines TRBV6-5 with TRBJ2-7, with D perhaps matching TRBD1 (6 bases). CDR1 is MNHEY and CDR2 is SVGAGI in the germline V gene. The CDR3 consists of 13 residues. The V and J ends lost 5 bases and 3 bases respectively, with 11 bases between them. The CDR3: CASSNRDNYEQYF. CDR3 bases: TGTGCCAGCAGTAACCGGGACAACTACGAGCAGTACTTC.

For this clone: This may come from a read error, since a much larger clone is one base off. The rearrangement joins TRBV4-1 to TRBJ2-5; possible D gene TRBD2, 5 bases. From germline, CDR1 is MGHRA and CDR2 YSYEKL. The CDR3 contains 16 residues. DNA of the CDR3: TGCGCCAGCAGCCAAGCGGCTAGCTGGCTTCAAGAGACCCCGTACTTC. Its translation: CASSQAASWLQETPYF.

Many counts were recorded for this clone. The chain has TRBV24-1 and TRBJ2-3, with D hard to call. This CDR3 has 13 amino acids. Germline V gives CDR1 KGHDR, CDR2 SFDVKD. V shed 0 bases and J shed 1 base, with 1 base lying between them. For the CDR3, the DNA is TGTGCCACCAGTGATTTGGGCACAGATACGCAGTATTTT. This encodes CATSDLGTDTQYF.

This clone occurred many times. This CDR3 reads CASSAGGSGNQPQHF. Here the CDR3 DNA reads TGTGCCAGCAGCGCTGGGGGTTCGGGCAATCAGCCCCAGCATTTT. The rearrangement joins TRBV9 to TRBJ1-5, with D possibly TRBD1 on 5 matching bases. This CDR3 is built from 15 residues. The germline V gene encodes CDR1 SGDLS and CDR2 YYNGEE. Trimming took 3 bases from V and 2 from J, leaving 12 bases between them.

The sample holds many counts of this clone. The V gene is TRBV6-1, the J gene TRBJ1-4; D gene uncertain. The ends were cut back, 6 bases at V and 5 bases at J, with 13 bases in the middle. This CDR3 region has 14 residues. CDR1 and CDR2 from the germline V gene are MNHNS and SASEGT. CDR3 protein: CASSQVQMNEKLFF. The CDR3 bases are TGTGCCAGCAGCCAAGTCCAGATGAATGAAAAACTGTTTTTT.

This clone came up many times. This rearrangement joins TRBV12-3 or TRBV12-4 to TRBJ2-2; D not resolved. The CDR3 totals 13 residues. V lost 3 bases, J lost 4 bases, and 6 bases lay in between. In DNA form, the CDR3 reads TGTGCCAGCAGTTTCGTGGGCACCGGGGAGCTGTTTTTT. Its protein is CASSFVGTGELFF.

This clone has a count of ten or more. The V and J genes are TRBV6-2 or TRBV6-3 and TRBJ1-2; D is uncertain. V dropped 2 bases and J dropped 2 bases, with 6 bases sitting between them. Germline V gives CDR1 MNHEY, CDR2 SVGEGT. The CDR3 is made up of 13 amino acids. The CDR3 loop reads CASSYDGNYGYTF. In nucleotides, the CDR3 is TGTGCCAGCAGTTACGACGGGAACTATGGCTACACCTTC.

This clone was detected ten times or more. The chain employs TRBV19 and TRBJ2-3; 12 bases fit TRBD2. The CDR3 length is 17 residues. CDR1 is LNHDA, CDR2 SQIVND, per germline (reference sequence). V lost 3 bases, J lost 4 bases, and 8 bases stayed unmatched. The CDR3 DNA is TGTGCCAGTAGTATGACGACTAGCGGGAGTCTGGCAGATACGCAGTATTTT. Its protein is CASSMTTSGSLADTQYF.

This clone was found many times. The chain links TRBV7-2 to TRBJ1-2, with 9 bases matching TRBD1. CDR1 and CDR2 (germline): SGHTA, FQGNSA. This CDR3 comprises 16 residues. The V segment lost 3 bases and the J segment 7 bases; nucleotides outside the gene matches: 12. CDR3 region: CASSFVGTGSSGGYTF. The DNA of the CDR3 is TGTGCCAGCAGCTTCGTCGGGACAGGGAGTAGCGGTGGCTACACCTTC.